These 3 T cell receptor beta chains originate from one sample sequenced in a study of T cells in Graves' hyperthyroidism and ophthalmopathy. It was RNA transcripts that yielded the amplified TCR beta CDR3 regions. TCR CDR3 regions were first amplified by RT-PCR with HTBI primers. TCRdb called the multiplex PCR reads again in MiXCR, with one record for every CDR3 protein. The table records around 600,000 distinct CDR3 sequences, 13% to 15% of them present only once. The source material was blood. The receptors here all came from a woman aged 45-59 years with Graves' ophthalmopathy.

The CDR3 bases are TGTGCCAGCAGCTTATTTAGCGGGAGGGCCATGCGTTACAATGAGCAGTTCTTC. Translation: CASSLFSGRAMRYNEQFF. V gene TRBV7-2 combines with J gene TRBJ2-1, with 11 nucleotides matching TRBD2. CDR1 SGHTA and CDR2 FQGNSA come from the germline V gene. This CDR3 has 18 amino acids. After removal of 2 bases from V and 4 bases from J, the junction contained 10 bases not matched to a gene.

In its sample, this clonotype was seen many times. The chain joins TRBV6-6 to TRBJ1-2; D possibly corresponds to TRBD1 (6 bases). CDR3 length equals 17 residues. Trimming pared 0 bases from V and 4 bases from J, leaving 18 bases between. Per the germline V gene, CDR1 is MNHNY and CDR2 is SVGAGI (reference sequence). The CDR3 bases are TGTGCCAGCAGTTACTCGGCTGGGAACAGGGTTGGCTATGGCTACACCTTC. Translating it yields CASSYSAGNRVGYGYTF.

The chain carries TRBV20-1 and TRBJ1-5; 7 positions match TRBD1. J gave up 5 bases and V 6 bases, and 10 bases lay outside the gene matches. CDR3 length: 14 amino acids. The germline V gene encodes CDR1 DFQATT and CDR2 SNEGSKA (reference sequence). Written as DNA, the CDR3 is TGCAGTGCCAGCGACAGGGAGGTTGATCAGCCCCAGCATTTT. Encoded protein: CSASDREVDQPQHF.